The clone carrying this T cell receptor beta chain has at least ten counts. Its specificity is not known. The entry originates in a study of blood T cells in healthy people across ages. Study observations and caveats: Getting older went along with TCR beta diversity per million T cells dropping roughly linearly.

The V segment lost 3 bases and the J segment 4 bases; nucleotides outside the gene matches: 7. The germline V gene has CDR1 SGHKS and CDR2 YYEKEE (reference sequence). This CDR3 contains 15 residues. Primed by a sample-barcoded 5' primer and a J-beta primer mix, a second PCR proceeded for about 6 to 11 cycles. Carrying 12 random nucleotides, a template-switch adaptor labeled each individual cDNA molecule. TCRdb itself ran the 5' RACE reads through MiXCR, one entry per CDR3 protein. The data show hundreds of thousands of distinct CDR3 sequences, around 28% seen once. RNA extraction gave at least 5 micrograms of total RNA per sample.

Sequencing was performed on blood. The V gene is TRBV5-5, the J gene TRBJ2-5; 9 bases align to TRBD1. The origin of this receptor is a woman of 80 years or more in good health. The CDR3 sequence is CASSSDRGGLETQYF. CDR3 nucleotides: TGTGCCAGCAGCTCGGACAGGGGTGGTTTAGAGACCCAGTACTTC. The full variable domain, with the rest looked up from reference TRBV5-5 and TRBJ2-5, is DAGVTQSPTHLIKTRGQQVTLRCSPISGHKSVSWYQQVLGQGPQFIFQYYEKEERGRGNFPDRFSARQFPNYSSELNVNALLLGDSALYLCASSSDRGGLETQYFGPGTRLLVL.